One and the same sample provided the 28 T cell receptor beta chains below, sequenced in a study of blood T cell repertoires in COVID-19. TCRdb keeps only in-frame clones here, not all; method: immunoSEQ multiplex PCR. The table lists about 120,000 clones, 85% to 90% of them singletons. The specimen was peripheral blood. The receptors stem from a woman in her forties or fifties with acute or convalescent COVID-19.

The chain carries TRBV9 and TRBJ2-7, with 7 nucleotides matching TRBD1. The CDR3 is made up of 15 amino acids. Germline lookup yields CDR1 SGDLS and CDR2 YYNGEE. J gave up 1 base and V 4 bases, and 8 bases lay outside the gene matches. CDR3 in DNA: TGTGCCAGCAGCCCCGGGACAGAGAGGTCCTACGAGCAGTACTTC. Its translation: CASSPGTERSYEQYF.

V is TRBV19 and J is TRBJ1-2; no firm D call. The CDR3 is 16 residues long. Trimming pared 9 bases from V and 3 bases from J, leaving 23 bases between. Germline assignment: CDR1 LNHDA and CDR2 SQIVND (reference sequence). The CDR3 loop reads CASRRNAGEIDYGYTF. CDR3 DNA sequence: TGTGCCAGCCGCAGGAACGCCGGGGAAATAGACTATGGCTACACCTTC.

The genes are TRBV5-1 and TRBJ1-1; 9 nucleotides match TRBD1. The ends lost 9 bases at V and 1 base at J; junction bases unmatched: 19. This CDR3 region has 18 residues. Germline loops: CDR1 SGHRS, CDR2 YFSETQ. CDR3 protein: CATSQGQGIEKRNTEAFF. In nucleotides, the CDR3 is TGCGCCACCTCCCAAGGACAGGGGATTGAGAAAAGGAACACTGAAGCTTTCTTT.

This chain joins TRBV11-3 and TRBJ1-1, with TRBD1 matching over 10 bases. Germline values: CDR1 SGHNT, CDR2 YENEEA. Germline trimming cut 1 base from V and 0 bases from J; bases unmatched to any gene: 2. The length of the CDR3 is 16 residues. The CDR3 nucleotides read TGTGCCAGCAGCTTAGCGGGACAGGGGCTGAACACTGAAGCTTTCTTT. It yields the protein CASSLAGQGLNTEAFF.

The CDR3 sequence is CASSQGPLRQGNGYTF. The CDR3 DNA sequence: TGCGCCAGCAGCCAAGGCCCCTTGAGACAGGGGAATGGCTACACCTTC. J is TRBJ1-2 and V is TRBV4-3; 8 bases map to TRBD1. The CDR3 runs to 16 residues. Germline V lookup: CDR1 LGHNA, CDR2 YSLEER. V lost 1 base and J lost 6; bases outside the gene matches: 10.

This chain links TRBV3-1 (or the pseudogene TRBV3-2) with TRBJ1-3; TRBD1 matches at 7 bases. The CDR3 length is 17 residues. Germline-derived CDR1 and CDR2 are LGHDT and YNNKEL (reference sequence). The junction had 13 bases not matched to a gene; V was cut back by 4 bases and J by 4 bases. DNA for the CDR3: TGTGCCAGCAGCCCCCGAGCTTCCACAGGGGAAGGAAACACCATATATTTT. Its translation: CASSPRASTGEGNTIYF.

The CDR3 sequence is CASSHQGQVTEAFF. The CDR3 DNA is TGCGCCAGCAGTCACCAGGGACAGGTCACTGAAGCTTTCTTT. The chain uses TRBV5-1 and TRBJ1-1, with 8 positions matching TRBD1. Trimming at V came to 5 bases and at J to 4 bases, leaving 7 bases not matched to a gene. CDR1 is SGHRS, CDR2 YFSETQ, per germline. This CDR3 is 14 amino acids long.

This chain links TRBV7-9 with TRBJ2-3; the D is unclear. CDR3 length: 12 residues. Germline V gene sequence: CDR1 SEHNR, CDR2 FQNEAQ (reference sequence). For the CDR3, the DNA is TGTGCTTCCACGCTAGAAGGCAATACGCAGTATTTT. Its protein product is CASTLEGNTQYF.

The chain links TRBV5-4 to TRBJ2-2; TRBD2 might be the D (6 bases). The CDR3 runs 14 residues. V was shortened by 3 bases and J by 3 bases, with 9 bases between the two germline ends. CDR1 and CDR2 from the germline V gene are SGHNT and YYREEE (reference sequence). The CDR3 DNA is TGTGCCAGCAGCTCGGGGGTTTACACCGGGGAGCTGTTTTTT. Translated, it gives CASSSGVYTGELFF.

This rearrangement joins TRBV29-1 to TRBJ1-1, with no clear D. V was shortened by 4 bases and J by 1 base, with 7 bases between the two germline ends. This CDR3 has 12 residues. From germline, CDR1 is SQVTM and CDR2 ANQGSEA. The CDR3 DNA is TGCAGCGTTGTACTCGGGAACACTGAAGCTTTCTTT. As protein: CSVVLGNTEAFF.

The rearrangement joins TRBV30 to TRBJ2-1; D gene unclear. The CDR3 is made up of 14 amino acids. In germline, CDR1 is GTSNPN, CDR2 SVGIG (reference sequence). V lost 3 bases to trimming and J lost 0 bases, with 9 bases between them. The CDR3 is CAWRRRSSYNEQFF. The CDR3 DNA sequence: TGTGCCTGGAGAAGGCGGAGCTCCTACAATGAGCAGTTCTTC.

The chain carries TRBV6-5 and TRBJ1-1, with D unresolved. This CDR3 has 13 residues. CDR1 is MNHEY and CDR2 is SVGAGI in the germline V gene. V was clipped by 8 bases and J by 4 bases, with 14 bases between them. CDR3 DNA sequence: TGTGCCAGCGGCATGGCCCCGGGCACTGAAGCTTTCTTT. Translation gives CASGMAPGTEAFF.

The chain links TRBV6-1 to TRBJ1-5, with D perhaps matching TRBD1 (5 bases). V was pared by 1 base and J by 6 bases, with 13 bases between. Germline V CDR1 and CDR2: MNHNS, SASEGT. This CDR3 region has 15 residues. The DNA of the CDR3 is TGTGCCAGCAGTGAAGTCGGCGGGGACGGTCAGCCCCAGCATTTT. Protein product: CASSEVGGDGQPQHF.

This clone appeared a few times. The chain uses TRBV25-1 and TRBJ1-2; D is unresolved. The CDR3 extends over 12 amino acids. Trimming removed 3 bases at V and 8 bases at J, with 10 bases between. The germline V gene encodes CDR1 MGHDK and CDR2 SYGVNS. The CDR3 region has the DNA TGTGCCAGCAGTGACGGGTTCGAGGGCTACACCTTC. This encodes CASSDGFEGYTF.

This rearrangement joins TRBV3-1 (or the pseudogene TRBV3-2) to TRBJ2-1; TRBD2 aligns across 10 bases. CDR1 and CDR2 from the germline V gene are LGHDT and YNNKEL (reference sequence). This CDR3 contains 14 residues. The J segment lost 16 bases and the V segment lost 0 bases, leaving 9 bases of the junction unmatched. The CDR3 DNA reads TGTGCCAGCAGCCAAGATTCCAGCGGGAGGGCGAATTTCTTC. Its protein is CASSQDSSGRANFF.

This chain connects TRBV19 to TRBJ1-2; D gene uncertain. The CDR3 is made up of 12 amino acids. CDR1 is LNHDA and CDR2 is SQIVND in the germline V gene (reference sequence). Trimming pared 6 bases from V and 2 bases from J, leaving 7 bases between. CDR3 amino acids: CASRIRNYGYTF. The CDR3 DNA reads as TGTGCCAGTAGGATCAGAAACTATGGCTACACCTTC.

The chain has TRBV12-3 or TRBV12-4 and TRBJ1-1; 10 positions match TRBD1. CDR3 length: 12 residues. The J segment lost 12 bases and the V segment lost 3 bases, leaving 4 bases of the junction unmatched. The CDR3 region has the DNA TGTGCCAGCAGTTTCGGGGACAGGGGACCTTTCTTT. Amino acid sequence: CASSFGDRGPFF.

This chain joins TRBV7-9 and TRBJ1-2, with 11 bases matching TRBD1. The CDR3 loop spans 14 amino acids. From germline, CDR1 is SEHNR and CDR2 FQNEAQ (reference sequence). The V segment lost 5 bases and the J segment 6 bases; nucleotides outside the gene matches: 5. The CDR3 bases are TGTGCCAGCAGCATGGACAGGGGGCCGAATGGCTACACCTTC. It yields the protein CASSMDRGPNGYTF.

The CDR3 loop reads CASSQVLAGGPNTGELFF. In DNA form, the CDR3 reads TGTGCCAGCAGCCAAGTTCTAGCGGGAGGACCGAACACCGGGGAGCTGTTTTTT. The chain has TRBV3-1 (or the pseudogene TRBV3-2) and TRBJ2-2; TRBD2 aligns across 11 bases. With V trimmed by 1 base and J by 0 bases, 4 bases remained unmatched. The CDR3 consists of 18 residues. CDR1 and CDR2 (germline): LGHDT, YNNKEL (reference sequence).

The chain recombines TRBV4-3 with TRBJ1-1; D is undetermined. The CDR3 has 16 amino acids. V was cut by 0 bases and J by 1 base, with 12 bases left in between. CDR1 is LGHNA and CDR2 is YSLEER in the germline V gene. CDR3 sequence: CASSQDLFRGNTEAFF. The CDR3 bases are TGCGCCAGCAGCCAAGATCTATTCCGGGGGAACACTGAAGCTTTCTTT.

This clone was counted a single time. The V and J genes are TRBV11-1 and TRBJ2-1, with 9 positions matching TRBD1. Germline assignment: CDR1 SGHAT and CDR2 FQDESV (reference sequence). V shed 10 bases, J shed 6 bases, and the junction held 4 bases outside the gene matches. CDR3 length: 12 residues. The CDR3 sequence is CATSTGGNEQFF. CDR3 nucleotide sequence: TGTGCCACCTCGACAGGGGGCAATGAGCAGTTCTTC. The entire variable domain, with the rest obtained from reference TRBV11-1 and TRBJ2-1, is as follows: EAEVAQSPRYKITEKSQAVAFWCDPISGHATLYWYRQILGQGPELLVQFQDESVVDDSQLPKDRFSAERLKGVDSTLKIQPAELGDSAMYLCATSTGGNEQFFGPGTRLTVL.

The chain employs TRBV7-9 and TRBJ1-6, with 10 bases fitting TRBD1. Per the germline V gene, CDR1 is SEHNR and CDR2 is FQNEAQ (reference sequence). The CDR3 extends over 16 amino acids. Unmatched junction bases numbered 11, after V lost 5 bases and J lost 10 bases. CDR3 protein: CASSASGTGANSPLHF. Written as DNA, the CDR3 is TGTGCCAGCAGCGCCTCCGGGACAGGGGCTAACTCACCCCTCCACTTT. The full variable domain, rest sourced from reference TRBV7-9 and TRBJ1-6, is DTGVSQNPRHKITKRGQNVTFRCDPISEHNRLYWYRQTLGQGPEFLTYFQNEAQLEKSRLLSDRFSAERPKGSFSTLEIQRTEQGDSAMYLCASSASGTGANSPLHFGNGTRLTVT.

This clone came up a few times. The chain joins TRBV10-1 to TRBJ2-7; TRBD1 might be the D (6 bases). The V gene's germline CDR1 is WNHNN and CDR2 SYGVQD (reference sequence). The CDR3 spans 15 residues. Between the trimmed V and J ends, which lost 5 bases and 2 bases, there was a span of 16 bases. CDR3 nucleotide sequence: TGCGCCAGCAGTTTTAGAACAGGGCCCCCCTACGAGCAGTACTTC. Amino acids: CASSFRTGPPYEQYF.

This sequence joins TRBV28 and TRBJ1-2, with D perhaps matching TRBD1 (6 bases). This CDR3 is 14 amino acids long. Trimming took off 7 bases at V and 3 bases at J, with 15 bases between the two ends. The germline V gene encodes CDR1 MDHEN and CDR2 SYDVKM. CDR3 protein: CASNRASVDYGYTF. CDR3 DNA sequence: TGTGCCAGCAACAGGGCGTCGGTCGACTATGGCTACACCTTC.

V gene TRBV30 combines with J gene TRBJ2-6; possibly TRBD1 for D (6 bases). The CDR3 has 15 amino acids. CDR1 GTSNPN and CDR2 SVGIG come from the germline V gene (reference sequence). V was cut by 2 bases and J by 2 bases, with 10 bases left in between. The CDR3 coding sequence is TGTGCCTGGAGTCTAGGGGGTACTGGGGCCAACGTCCTGACTTTC. Its translation: CAWSLGGTGANVLTF.

The chain has TRBV5-1 and TRBJ1-1, with D hard to call. The V end lost 0 bases, the J end lost 5 bases, and 14 bases lay between the germline ends. The CDR3 has 15 amino acids. The germline V gene encodes CDR1 SGHRS and CDR2 YFSETQ. CDR3 sequence: CASSLEYSGKTEAFF. The CDR3 nucleotides are TGCGCCAGCAGCTTGGAATATTCGGGGAAAACTGAAGCTTTCTTT.

The J gene is TRBJ1-6, the V gene TRBV7-9; no definite D call. V was shortened by 5 bases and J by 13 bases, with 12 bases between the two germline ends. The CDR3 loop spans 12 amino acids. In germline, CDR1 is SEHNR, CDR2 FQNEAQ (reference sequence). The chain's CDR3 is CASSPSSGPLHF. CDR3 in DNA: TGTGCCAGCAGCCCGAGTTCGGGGCCCCTCCACTTT.

The CDR3 region is CASSAQGSLLSYEQYF. The CDR3 nucleotides read TGTGCCAGCAGCGCCCAGGGTTCCTTACTCTCCTACGAGCAGTACTTC. The J gene is TRBJ2-7, the V gene TRBV7-2, with D tentatively TRBD1 (5 bases). V lost 5 bases and J lost 0, with 17 bases in between. The CDR3 length is 16 residues. Germline-derived CDR1 and CDR2 are SGHTA and FQGNSA.